One and the same sample provided the 21 T cell receptor beta chains below, sequenced in a study of somatic mutations in cytotoxic T cells in rheumatoid arthritis. TCRdb keeps only in-frame clones here, not all; method: immunoSEQ multiplex PCR. This repertoire shows 6,700 or so clones, 65% to 75% found once; its top ten account for about 40%. Source material: CD8+ T cells sorted from blood. These receptors came from a man aged 35-49 years in good health.

The chain employs TRBV25-1 and TRBJ2-2, with a tentative D call TRBD2 (6 bases). CDR3 size: 14 residues. Looked up from germline, CDR1 is MGHDK and CDR2 is SYGVNS. Trimming took off 7 bases at V and 6 bases at J, with 15 bases between the two ends. CDR3 region: CASTPAGSAGELFF. DNA for the CDR3: TGTGCCAGCACCCCCGCGGGGTCGGCCGGGGAGCTGTTTTTT.

The genes are TRBV28 and TRBJ1-1; D ambiguous. Trimming took 7 bases from V and 1 from J, leaving 7 bases between them. The germline CDR1 and CDR2 sequences are MDHEN and SYDVKM. The CDR3 loop spans 12 amino acids. DNA for the CDR3: TGTGCCAGCACCACACAGAACACTGAAGCTTTCTTT. This encodes CASTTQNTEAFF.

In this sample, this clone turned up a few times. This sequence joins TRBV11-2 and TRBJ2-3; D unclear. Between the trimmed V and J ends, which lost 3 bases and 0 bases, there was a span of 10 bases. The CDR3 loop spans 15 amino acids. Germline values: CDR1 SGHAT, CDR2 FQNNGV. The CDR3 region is CASSLVIRSTDTQYF. The CDR3 DNA is TGTGCCAGCAGCTTGGTAATCAGGAGCACAGATACGCAGTATTTT. Variable domain in full (rest from reference TRBV11-2 and TRBJ2-3): EAGVAQSPRYKIIEKRQSVAFWCNPISGHATLYWYQQILGQGPKLLIQFQNNGVVDDSQLPKDRFSAERLKGVDSTLKIQPAKLEDSAVYLCASSLVIRSTDTQYFGPGTRLTVL.

This clone showed up just a few times. The genes are TRBV27 and TRBJ1-1; D not certain. The V gene's germline CDR1 is MNHEY and CDR2 SMNVEV (reference sequence). The CDR3 totals 13 residues. Trimming took 4 bases from V and 1 from J, leaving 7 bases between them. The CDR3, as DNA: TGTGCCAGCAGTTATTACAGGAACACTGAAGCTTTCTTT. As protein: CASSYYRNTEAFF.

This clone was observed once. The CDR3 reads CSVTRLSNDEQFF. DNA of the CDR3: TGCAGCGTGACCCGACTTAGTAACGATGAGCAGTTCTTC. V gene TRBV29-1 combines with J gene TRBJ2-1; D unresolved. V dropped 6 bases and J dropped 8 bases, with 17 bases sitting between them. CDR1 and CDR2 from the germline V gene are SQVTM and ANQGSEA. This CDR3 has 13 amino acids.

By sample fraction, this clone is hyperexpanded. The V and J genes are TRBV2 and TRBJ1-1; tentatively, D is TRBD1 (5 bases). This CDR3 region has 14 residues. Germline assignment: CDR1 SNHLY and CDR2 FYNNEI. The V gene lost 1 base and the J gene lost 5 bases, with 11 bases spanning the gap. In nucleotides, the CDR3 is TGTGCCAGCAGTGAAGAGGACGGGGGGACTGAAGCTTTCTTT. Protein product: CASSEEDGGTEAFF.

This CDR3 is CASSQSPWNQPQHF. Here the CDR3 DNA reads TGTGCCAGCAGCCAAAGCCCTTGGAATCAGCCCCAGCATTTT. This chain connects TRBV6-6 to TRBJ1-5; D gene uncertain. Germline loops: CDR1 MNHNY, CDR2 SVGAGI (reference sequence). Between the trimmed V and J ends, which lost 6 bases and 4 bases, there was a span of 13 bases. The CDR3 has 14 residues.

About this clone: Other DNA sequences in the sample encode the same CDR3. The chain uses TRBV20-1 and TRBJ2-3; D gene unclear. Germline V gene data show CDR1 as DFQATT and CDR2 as SNEGSKA (reference sequence). The CDR3 has 11 residues. Trimming removed 3 bases from V and 5 bases from J, with 6 bases in between. The DNA for the CDR3 is TGCAGTGCTAGCCTCCAAGATACGCAGTATTTT. This gives the protein CSASLQDTQYF.

The chain couples TRBV7-3 to TRBJ2-5; a possible D gene is TRBD1 (5 bases). This CDR3 region has 13 residues. Trimming took off 0 bases at V and 6 bases at J, with 8 bases between the two ends. Per the germline V gene, CDR1 is SGHTA and CDR2 is FQGTGA. In DNA, the CDR3 is TGTGCCAGCAGCTTAACAGGGGTCAAGACCCAGTACTTC. This encodes CASSLTGVKTQYF.

The CDR3 bases are TGTGCCAGCAGCCAAACTCACAATGAGCAGTTCTTC. This translates into CASSQTHNEQFF. This chain connects TRBV14 to TRBJ2-1, with D unresolved. Between the trimmed V and J ends, which lost 2 bases and 5 bases, there was a span of 4 bases. The CDR3 consists of 12 residues. Germline CDR1 and CDR2: SGHDN and FVKESK.

This chain joins TRBV27 and TRBJ1-5; no reliable D call. The germline gives CDR1 MNHEY, CDR2 SMNVEV (reference sequence). V was pared by 5 bases and J by 2 bases, with 13 bases between. CDR3 length equals 15 residues. CDR3 in amino acids: CASSPSGSGNQPQHF. The CDR3 region has the DNA TGTGCCAGCAGTCCCTCGGGTTCCGGCAATCAGCCCCAGCATTTT.

The CDR3 DNA sequence: TGTGCCAGCAGCTTAGGGGGAGGTCAGCCCCAGCATTTT. As protein: CASSLGGGQPQHF. This chain connects TRBV11-2 to TRBJ1-5; unclear D gene. The CDR3 contains 13 residues. Trimming took 1 base from V and 6 from J, leaving 7 bases between them. Germline-derived CDR1 and CDR2 are SGHAT and FQNNGV. Supplemented by reference TRBV11-2 and TRBJ1-5, the full variable domain reads EAGVAQSPRYKIIEKRQSVAFWCNPISGHATLYWYQQILGQGPKLLIQFQNNGVVDDSQLPKDRFSAERLKGVDSTLKIQPAKLEDSAVYLCASSLGGGQPQHFGDGTRLSIL.

The J gene is TRBJ1-2, the V gene TRBV4-2; TRBD1 matches at 9 bases. Germline V CDR1 and CDR2: LGHNA, YNFKEQ. V was clipped by 2 bases and J by 8 bases; unmatched bases: 3. The CDR3 contains 13 residues. As DNA, the CDR3 is TGTGCCAGCAGCCAAACAGGGGGCCGGGGCTACACCTTC. It encodes CASSQTGGRGYTF.

V usage is TRBV4-3 and J usage is TRBJ1-5; no clear D gene. Between the trimmed V and J ends, which lost 1 base and 4 bases, there was a span of 11 bases. From germline, CDR1 is LGHNA and CDR2 YSLEER. The CDR3 loop spans 15 amino acids. The CDR3: CASSQVWAPNQPQHF. The CDR3 region has the DNA TGCGCCAGCAGCCAAGTCTGGGCCCCAAATCAGCCCCAGCATTTT.

The rearrangement uses TRBV11-2 and TRBJ2-4, with a tentative D call TRBD2 (5 bases). The CDR3 is made up of 16 amino acids. The germline gives CDR1 SGHAT, CDR2 FQNNGV. V was clipped by 1 base and J by 3 bases, with 13 bases between them. The CDR3 nucleotides are TGTGCCAGCAGCTTAGTTTACCCCGAGGGCAAAAACATTCAGTACTTC. This gives the protein CASSLVYPEGKNIQYF.

With respect to this clone: Its ends do not fully match the called genes, so a read error is possible. The chain combines TRBV6-1 with TRBJ2-3; TRBD2 agrees at 8 bases. CDR3 length equals 15 residues. Germline CDR1 is MNHNS and CDR2 is SASEGT. CDR3 sequence: CASTEATRGADTQYF. CDR3 DNA: TGTGCCAGCACTGAAGCAACGCGGGGGGCAGATACGCAGTATTTT.

This clone appeared a few times. V usage is TRBV19 and J usage is TRBJ2-7; the D gene could be TRBD1 or TRBD2 (6 bases each). The V end was cut by 1 base, the J end by 2 bases, with 15 bases between. Germline CDR1 reads LNHDA; CDR2 reads SQIVND (reference sequence). This CDR3 spans 16 amino acids. DNA of the CDR3: TGTGCCAGTAGTATAGGAGGGGGAGGCCCTACCTACGAGCAGTACTTC. Residues: CASSIGGGGPTYEQYF.

The chain is built from TRBV27 and TRBJ2-1; 8 bases align to TRBD2. The germline CDR1 and CDR2 sequences are MNHEY and SMNVEV (reference sequence). Trimming cost V 4 bases and J 8 bases; bases outside gene matches: 10. The CDR3 has 15 residues. The CDR3 sequence: CASSWLTGGPHEQFF. The CDR3 coding sequence is TGTGCCAGCAGTTGGCTAACGGGAGGGCCCCATGAGCAGTTCTTC.

This CDR3 is CASSFGTEAFF. CDR3 DNA sequence: TGCGCCAGCTCCTTTGGCACTGAAGCTTTCTTT. This chain connects TRBV4-1 to TRBJ1-1; no definite D call. V lost 8 bases and J lost 4, with 8 bases in between. This CDR3 has 11 residues. Germline loops: CDR1 MGHRA, CDR2 YSYEKL.

This chain uses TRBV10-3 with TRBJ1-4; the match to TRBD1 covers 11 bases. CDR3 length: 17 residues. Germline CDR1 and CDR2: ENHRY and SYGVKD. Losses at the gene ends were 5 bases for V and 4 bases for J; bases not matched to a gene: 9. The CDR3, as DNA: TGTGCCATCAGTCCCGCCGCGGGACAGGGGGATAATGAAAAACTGTTTTTT. It codes for CAISPAAGQGDNEKLFF.

This clone was seen once. V usage is TRBV28 and J usage is TRBJ2-7, with 10 bases that match TRBD1. J was trimmed by 5 bases and V by 3 bases; bases with no gene match: 10. The CDR3 contains 16 residues. Germline CDR1 and CDR2: MDHEN and SYDVKM. The CDR3 nucleotides are TGTGCCAGCAGTTTCCCTAGTCGGACAGGGGGTCACGAGCAGTACTTC. Amino acids: CASSFPSRTGGHEQYF.